This T cell receptor beta chain was obtained from a study of healthy donors' naive CD4 and CD8 T cells. The CDR3 has 15 residues. Germline V gene lookup returns CDR1 GTSNPN and CDR2 SVGIG (reference sequence). V shed 3 bases and J shed 4 bases, with 17 bases lying between them. Starting from around 500 ng of total RNA, TCR libraries were made with linear amplification. In TCRdb, the reads were re-called with MiXCR into one record per CDR3 protein. The data hold about 180,000 distinct CDR3 sequences, with around 70% observed a single time. The sequence derives from a pool of human donors in good health; the sample pools cells from several healthy donors. This sequence joins TRBV30 and TRBJ2-3; the D gene is possibly TRBD2 (5 bases). The specimen sequenced was naive CD4+ and CD8+ T cells sorted from blood, pooled from several donors. CDR3 sequence reads: CAWSLLFGISDTQYF. DNA for the CDR3: TGTGCCTGGAGCTTGCTGTTCGGGATCTCAGATACGCAGTATTTT.